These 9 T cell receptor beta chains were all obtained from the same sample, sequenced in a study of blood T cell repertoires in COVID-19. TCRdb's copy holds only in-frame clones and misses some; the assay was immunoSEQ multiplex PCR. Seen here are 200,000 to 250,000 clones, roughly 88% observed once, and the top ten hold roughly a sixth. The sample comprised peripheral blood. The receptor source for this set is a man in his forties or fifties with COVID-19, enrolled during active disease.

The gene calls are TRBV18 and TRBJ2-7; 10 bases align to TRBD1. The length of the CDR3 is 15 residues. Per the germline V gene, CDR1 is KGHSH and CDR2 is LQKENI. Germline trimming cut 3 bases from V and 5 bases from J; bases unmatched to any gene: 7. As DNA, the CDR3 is TGTGCCAGCTCACCTCCGGGACAGGGGACCCACGAGCAGTACTTC. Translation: CASSPPGQGTHEQYF.

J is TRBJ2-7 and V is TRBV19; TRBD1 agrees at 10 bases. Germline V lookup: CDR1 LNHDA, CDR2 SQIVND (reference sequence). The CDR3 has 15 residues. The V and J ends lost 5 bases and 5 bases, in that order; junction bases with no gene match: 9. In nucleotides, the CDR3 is TGTGCCAGTAGTGCCCTCGGGACAGGGGCCAACGAGCAGTACTTC. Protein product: CASSALGTGANEQYF.

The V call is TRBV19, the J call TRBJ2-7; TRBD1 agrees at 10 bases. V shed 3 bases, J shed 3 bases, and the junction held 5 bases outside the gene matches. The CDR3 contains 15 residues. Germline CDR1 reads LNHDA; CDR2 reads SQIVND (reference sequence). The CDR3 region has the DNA TGTGCCAGTAGTATCAGACAGGGGGCTGGCTACGAGCAGTACTTC. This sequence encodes CASSIRQGAGYEQYF.

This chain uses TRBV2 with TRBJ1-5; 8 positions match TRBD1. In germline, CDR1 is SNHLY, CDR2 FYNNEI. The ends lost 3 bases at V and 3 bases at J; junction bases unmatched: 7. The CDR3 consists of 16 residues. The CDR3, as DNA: TGTGCCAGCAGTGAGGACAGGGCCCAGTTCAATCAGCCCCAGCATTTT. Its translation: CASSEDRAQFNQPQHF.

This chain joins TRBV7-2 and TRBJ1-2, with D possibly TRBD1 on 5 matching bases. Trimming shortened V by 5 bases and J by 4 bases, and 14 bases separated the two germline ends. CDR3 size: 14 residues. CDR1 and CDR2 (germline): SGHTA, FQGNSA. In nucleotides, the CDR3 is TGTGCCAGCAGCCCCAGACGACAGCTCTATGGCTACACCTTC. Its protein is CASSPRRQLYGYTF.

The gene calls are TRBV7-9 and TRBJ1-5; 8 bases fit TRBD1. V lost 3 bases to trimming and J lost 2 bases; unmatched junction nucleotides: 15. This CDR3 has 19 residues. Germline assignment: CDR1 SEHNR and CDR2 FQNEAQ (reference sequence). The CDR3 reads CASSFFTWGAGGGNQPQHF. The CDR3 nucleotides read TGTGCCAGCAGCTTTTTCACTTGGGGGGCAGGGGGCGGCAATCAGCCCCAGCATTTT.

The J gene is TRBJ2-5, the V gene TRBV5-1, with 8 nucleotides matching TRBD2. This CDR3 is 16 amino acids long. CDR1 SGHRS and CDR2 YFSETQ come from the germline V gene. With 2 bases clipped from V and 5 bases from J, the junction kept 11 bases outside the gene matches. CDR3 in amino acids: CASSFGSSGSFETQYF. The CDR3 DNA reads TGCGCCAGCAGCTTTGGGTCGAGCGGGAGTTTTGAGACCCAGTACTTC.

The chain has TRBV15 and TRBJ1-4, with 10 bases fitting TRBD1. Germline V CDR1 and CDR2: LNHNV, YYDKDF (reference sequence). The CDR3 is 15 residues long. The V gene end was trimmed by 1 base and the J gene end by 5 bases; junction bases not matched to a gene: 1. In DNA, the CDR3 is TGTGCCACCAGCAGAGGACAGGGGGCGAATGAAAAACTGTTTTTT. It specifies CATSRGQGANEKLFF.

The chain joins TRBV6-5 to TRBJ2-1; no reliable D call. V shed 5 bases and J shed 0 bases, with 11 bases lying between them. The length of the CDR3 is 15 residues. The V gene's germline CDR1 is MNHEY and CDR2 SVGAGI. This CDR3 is CASSRLLSSYNEQFF. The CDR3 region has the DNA TGTGCCAGCAGTCGACTCCTGAGCTCCTACAATGAGCAGTTCTTC.